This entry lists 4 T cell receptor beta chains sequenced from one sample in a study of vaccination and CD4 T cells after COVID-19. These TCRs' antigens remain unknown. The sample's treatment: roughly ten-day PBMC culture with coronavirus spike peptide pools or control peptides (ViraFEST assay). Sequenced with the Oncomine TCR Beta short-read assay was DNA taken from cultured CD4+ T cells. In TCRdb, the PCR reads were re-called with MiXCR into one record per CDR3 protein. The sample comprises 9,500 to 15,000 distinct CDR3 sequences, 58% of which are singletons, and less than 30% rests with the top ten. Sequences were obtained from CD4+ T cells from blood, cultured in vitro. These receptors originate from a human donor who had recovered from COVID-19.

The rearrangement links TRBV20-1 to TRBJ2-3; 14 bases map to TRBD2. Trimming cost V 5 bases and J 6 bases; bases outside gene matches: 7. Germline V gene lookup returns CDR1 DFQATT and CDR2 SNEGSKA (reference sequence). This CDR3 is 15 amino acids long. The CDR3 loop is CSAVGTSGREDTQYF. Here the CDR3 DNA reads TGCAGTGCTGTAGGGACTAGCGGGAGAGAGGATACGCAGTATTTT.

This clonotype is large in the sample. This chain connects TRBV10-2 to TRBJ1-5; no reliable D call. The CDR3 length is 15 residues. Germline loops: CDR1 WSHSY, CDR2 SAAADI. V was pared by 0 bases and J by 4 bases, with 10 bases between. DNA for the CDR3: TGCGCCAGCAGTGAGTCTAGCGGCGGAAATCAGCCCCAGCATTTT. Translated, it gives CASSESSGGNQPQHF.

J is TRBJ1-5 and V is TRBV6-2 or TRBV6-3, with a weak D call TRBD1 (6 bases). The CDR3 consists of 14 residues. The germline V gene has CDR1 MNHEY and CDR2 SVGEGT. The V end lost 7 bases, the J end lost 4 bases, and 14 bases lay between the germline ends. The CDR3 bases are TGTGCCAGCACCCACCCCAGGGGTAATCAGCCCCAGCATTTT. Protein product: CASTHPRGNQPQHF.

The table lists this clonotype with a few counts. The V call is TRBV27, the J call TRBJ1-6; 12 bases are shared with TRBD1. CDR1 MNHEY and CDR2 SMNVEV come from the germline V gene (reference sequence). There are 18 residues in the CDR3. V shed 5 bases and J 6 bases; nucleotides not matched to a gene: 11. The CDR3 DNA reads TGTGCCAGCAGTCTAAATTCGGGACAGGGGGCGCCTAATTCACCCCTCCACTTT. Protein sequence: CASSLNSGQGAPNSPLHF.